Shown below are 18 T cell receptor beta chains from a single sample sequenced in a study of blood T cell repertoires in COVID-19. The method was immunoSEQ multiplex PCR; TCRdb's version includes in-frame clones alone and lacks a portion of them. This sample yields 220,000 or so clones, of which about four fifths are seen a single time; approximately 1.3% belongs to the top ten. The sample taken for sequencing was PBMCs or T cells enriched from blood (not recorded which). These receptors originate from a woman in her thirties or forties with acute COVID-19.

The chain couples TRBV27 to TRBJ2-2, with D perhaps matching TRBD2 (6 bases). V dropped 10 bases and J dropped 3 bases, with 15 bases sitting between them. From germline, CDR1 is MNHEY and CDR2 SMNVEV (reference sequence). The CDR3 spans 14 residues. The DNA for the CDR3 is TGTGCCACCTACGGAGGGTCGGACACCGGGGAGCTGTTTTTT. Translation: CATYGGSDTGELFF.

This clone was seen a few times. The chain has TRBV7-9 and TRBJ1-1; the match to TRBD1 covers 7 bases. Germline V gene lookup returns CDR1 SEHNR and CDR2 FQNEAQ (reference sequence). J was trimmed by 1 base and V by 0 bases; bases with no gene match: 5. This CDR3 comprises 16 residues. CDR3 nucleotides: TGTGCCAGCAGCTTAGCGCGGACAGGAGGGAACACTGAAGCTTTCTTT. It translates to CASSLARTGGNTEAFF.

The genes are TRBV7-6 and TRBJ2-1, with TRBD2 as a possible D gene (6 bases). Trimming shortened V by 6 bases and J by 4 bases, and 19 bases separated the two germline ends. Germline V gene data show CDR1 as SGHVS and CDR2 as FNYEAQ. The length of the CDR3 is 16 residues. The CDR3, as DNA: TGTGCCAGCAGGCATGGGCCGGGACTTTCTTACAATGAGCAGTTCTTC. Protein product: CASRHGPGLSYNEQFF.

The chain recombines TRBV18 with TRBJ1-5; 10 bases line up with TRBD1. Germline values: CDR1 KGHSH, CDR2 LQKENI. The J segment lost 3 bases and the V segment lost 2 bases, leaving 4 bases of the junction unmatched. The CDR3 sequence is 16 residues long. CDR3 loop: CASSPGTGDINQPQHF. The CDR3 DNA follows: TGTGCCAGCTCACCAGGGACAGGGGATATCAATCAGCCCCAGCATTTT.

The rearrangement uses TRBV3-1 (or the pseudogene TRBV3-2) and TRBJ1-6, with 7 bases matching TRBD1. Germline loops: CDR1 LGHDT, CDR2 YNNKEL (reference sequence). CDR3 length equals 14 residues. Losses at the gene ends were 4 bases for V and 6 bases for J; bases not matched to a gene: 3. The CDR3 sequence is CASSRDSFNSPLHF. As DNA, the CDR3 is TGTGCCAGCAGCCGGGACAGCTTTAATTCACCCCTCCACTTT.

The V gene is TRBV21-1, the J gene TRBJ1-1. TRBV21-1 is a known pseudogene. The CDR3 totals 15 residues. CDR3 DNA sequence: TGTGCCAGCAGCAACCTATTTACGGAGGAAACTGAAGCTTTCTTT. This codes for CASSNLFTEETEAFF.

J is TRBJ2-1 and V is TRBV5-5, with 8 bases fitting TRBD1. The CDR3 runs 18 residues. V dropped 2 bases and J dropped 2; count of bases not matched to a gene: 12. Germline lookup yields CDR1 SGHKS and CDR2 YYEKEE (reference sequence). In DNA form, the CDR3 reads TGTGCCAGCAGCTTCATTCTACTACAGGGGGGCGCCTACAATGAGCAGTTCTTC. Translating gives CASSFILLQGGAYNEQFF.

This clone has at least ten counts. The V and J genes are TRBV30 and TRBJ2-1, with 12 bases lining up with TRBD2. This CDR3 spans 16 amino acids. Unmatched junction bases numbered 8, after V lost 0 bases and J lost 8 bases. In germline, CDR1 is GTSNPN, CDR2 SVGIG (reference sequence). This chain's CDR3 is CAWSVLSSGGAHEQFF. The CDR3 DNA follows: TGTGCCTGGAGTGTACTCTCTAGCGGGGGGGCTCATGAGCAGTTCTTC.

In its sample, this clone was seen once. The V and J genes are TRBV5-4 and TRBJ1-1; tentative D call: TRBD1 (6 bases). The length of the CDR3 is 14 residues. Trimming left V 0 bases short and J 5 bases short, with 11 bases between. In germline, CDR1 is SGHNT, CDR2 YYREEE (reference sequence). The CDR3 DNA follows: TGTGCCAGCAGCTTGGACAGGGTCGGAACTGAAGCTTTCTTT. It yields the protein CASSLDRVGTEAFF.

V gene TRBV19 combines with J gene TRBJ1-5; TRBD1 matches at 10 bases. This CDR3 has 16 amino acids. From germline, CDR1 is LNHDA and CDR2 SQIVND (reference sequence). Losses at the gene ends were 3 bases for V and 5 bases for J; bases not matched to a gene: 7. The CDR3 DNA reads TGTGCCAGTAGTATGAGCAGGACAGGGGGGGATCAGCCCCAGCATTTT. As protein: CASSMSRTGGDQPQHF. Filled out from reference TRBV19 and TRBJ1-5, the complete variable domain reads DGGITQSPKYLFRKEGQNVTLSCEQNLNHDAMYWYRQDPGQGLRLIYYSQIVNDFQKGDIAEGYSVSREKKESFPLTVTSAQKNPTAFYLCASSMSRTGGDQPQHFGDGTRLSIL.

This chain connects TRBV9 to TRBJ2-2; tentatively, D is TRBD2 (5 bases). The CDR3 covers 16 residues. Trimming removed 0 bases at V and 4 bases at J, with 13 bases between. The germline gives CDR1 SGDLS, CDR2 YYNGEE. CDR3 in DNA: TGTGCCAGCAGCGTAGTCGGGAATCTGGGCACCGGGGAGCTGTTTTTT. This gives the protein CASSVVGNLGTGELFF.

This chain joins TRBV19 and TRBJ1-4; D might be TRBD1 (5 bases). Germline lookup yields CDR1 LNHDA and CDR2 SQIVND (reference sequence). V lost 3 bases and J 3 bases, leaving 14 bases between the germline ends. This CDR3 is built from 16 residues. CDR3 nucleotide sequence: TGTGCCAGTAGTATCGGAGGGACCCTATCTAATGAAAAACTGTTTTTT. It codes for CASSIGGTLSNEKLFF.

The rearrangement joins TRBV27 to TRBJ2-1; TRBD1 matches at 10 bases. The CDR3 loop spans 15 amino acids. V trimming: 3 bases; J trimming: 2 bases; junction bases outside the gene matches: 1. The V gene's germline CDR1 is MNHEY and CDR2 SMNVEV (reference sequence). In nucleotides, the CDR3 is TGTGCCAGCAGTTTGACAGGGGGCGCCTACAATGAGCAGTTCTTC. This encodes CASSLTGGAYNEQFF.

The CDR3 coding sequence is TGTGCCAGCAGCTCCCAAGCGGGAGGAACCTACAATGAGCAGTTCTTC. It yields the protein CASSSQAGGTYNEQFF. The chain couples TRBV7-2 to TRBJ2-1; 9 bases agree with TRBD2. J lost 2 bases, V lost 4 bases, and 6 bases had no gene match. The CDR3 covers 16 residues. Germline V CDR1 and CDR2: SGHTA, FQGNSA.

The chain employs TRBV5-1 and TRBJ2-5; the match to TRBD1 covers 10 bases. The junction had 3 bases not matched to a gene; V was cut back by 6 bases and J by 1 base. The CDR3 extends over 14 amino acids. CDR1 SGHRS and CDR2 YFSETQ come from the germline V gene. The CDR3 here is CASMTGGPQETQYF. Here the CDR3 DNA reads TGCGCCAGCATGACAGGGGGCCCCCAAGAGACCCAGTACTTC.

This chain links TRBV7-8 with TRBJ2-7, with a possible D match to TRBD1 (6 bases). Germline V gene data show CDR1 as SGHVS and CDR2 as FQNEAQ. The V and J ends lost 7 bases and 0 bases respectively, with 13 bases between them. The CDR3 covers 14 residues. The CDR3 loop reads CASIQRQDSYEQYF. In DNA, the CDR3 is TGTGCCAGCATCCAACGACAGGACTCCTACGAGCAGTACTTC.

The chain employs TRBV9 and TRBJ2-1, with 11 bases aligning to TRBD2. CDR1 and CDR2 (germline): SGDLS, YYNGEE. V trimming: 1 base; J trimming: 4 bases; junction bases outside the gene matches: 1. The CDR3 length is 15 residues. CDR3 in DNA: TGTGCCAGCAGCGTAACTAGCGGGGGATACAATGAGCAGTTCTTC. Translated: CASSVTSGGYNEQFF.

The chain is built from TRBV6-5 and TRBJ1-2; 10 bases fit TRBD1. J was trimmed by 6 bases and V by 6 bases; bases with no gene match: 4. The CDR3 sequence is 13 residues long. The germline CDR1 and CDR2 sequences are MNHEY and SVGAGI. CDR3 bases: TGTGCCAGCAGGGGGACAGGGGAGGATGGCTACACCTTC. As protein: CASRGTGEDGYTF.